These T cell receptor beta chains were read from a single sample in a study of blood T cell repertoires in COVID-19. Some clones are missing from TCRdb's copy, which holds only in-frame ones; the method was immunoSEQ multiplex PCR. This table has over 150,000 clones, around 94% appearing once. Sequences were obtained from peripheral blood. All receptors come from a man between 25 and 39 years old with COVID-19, enrolled during active disease. Both conserved end residues are part of each CDR3.

v_gene: TRBV7-9
j_gene: TRBJ2-3
CDR3aa: CASGQSDTQYF

v_gene: TRBV10-3
j_gene: TRBJ2-3
CDR3aa: CAITDGGASDTQYF

v_gene: TRBV6-5
j_gene: TRBJ2-7
CDR3aa: CASSYSAASGYYEQYF

v_gene: TRBV2
j_gene: TRBJ2-2
CDR3aa: CASSVGQGAPGELFF

v_gene: TRBV7-6
j_gene: TRBJ1-4
CDR3aa: CASSLWAGPNEKLFF

v_gene: TRBV12-5
j_gene: TRBJ1-3
CDR3aa: CASGPPGIANSGNTIYF

v_gene: TRBV10-3
j_gene: TRBJ1-4
CDR3aa: CAVRTTNEKLFF

v_gene: TRBV11-1
j_gene: TRBJ2-5
CDR3aa: CASSLTVAGGAETQYF

v_gene: TRBV3-1/TRBV3-2
j_gene: TRBJ1-1
CDR3aa: CASSQNPQGLNTEAFF

v_gene: TRBV9
j_gene: TRBJ2-5
CDR3aa: CASSVAGDPRETQYF